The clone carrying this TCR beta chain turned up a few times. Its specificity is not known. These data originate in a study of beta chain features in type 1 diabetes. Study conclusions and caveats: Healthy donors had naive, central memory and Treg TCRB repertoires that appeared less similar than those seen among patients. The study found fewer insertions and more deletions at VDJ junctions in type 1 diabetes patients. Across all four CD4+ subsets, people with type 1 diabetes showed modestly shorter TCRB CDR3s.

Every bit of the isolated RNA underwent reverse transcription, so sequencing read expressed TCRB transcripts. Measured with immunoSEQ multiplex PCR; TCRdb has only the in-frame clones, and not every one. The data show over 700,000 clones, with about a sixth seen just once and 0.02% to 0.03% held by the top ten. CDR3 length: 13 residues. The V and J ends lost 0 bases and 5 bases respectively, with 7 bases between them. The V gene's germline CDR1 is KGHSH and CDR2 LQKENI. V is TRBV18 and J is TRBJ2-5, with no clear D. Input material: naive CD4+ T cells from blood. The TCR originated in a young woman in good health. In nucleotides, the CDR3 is TGTGCCAGCTCACCACCGACTTCCGAGACCCAGTACTTC. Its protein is CASSPPTSETQYF.